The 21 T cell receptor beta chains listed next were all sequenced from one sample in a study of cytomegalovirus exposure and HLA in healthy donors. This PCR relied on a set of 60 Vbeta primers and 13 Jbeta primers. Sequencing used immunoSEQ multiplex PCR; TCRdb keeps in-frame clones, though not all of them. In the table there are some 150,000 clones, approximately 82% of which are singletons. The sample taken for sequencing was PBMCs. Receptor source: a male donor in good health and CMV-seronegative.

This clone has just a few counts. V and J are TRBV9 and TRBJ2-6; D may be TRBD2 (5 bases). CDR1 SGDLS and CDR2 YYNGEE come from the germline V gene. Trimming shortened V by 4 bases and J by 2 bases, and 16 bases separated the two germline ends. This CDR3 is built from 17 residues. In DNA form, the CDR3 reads TGTGCCAGCAGCACCCGCCGGGGTGAGGCTGGGGCCAACGTCCTGACTTTC. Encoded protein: CASSTRRGEAGANVLTF.

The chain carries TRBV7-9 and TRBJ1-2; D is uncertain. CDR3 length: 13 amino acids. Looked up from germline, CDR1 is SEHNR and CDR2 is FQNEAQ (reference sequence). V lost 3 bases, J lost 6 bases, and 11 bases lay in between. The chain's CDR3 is CASSFWQNDGYTF. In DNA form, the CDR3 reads TGTGCCAGCAGCTTCTGGCAGAATGATGGCTACACCTTC.

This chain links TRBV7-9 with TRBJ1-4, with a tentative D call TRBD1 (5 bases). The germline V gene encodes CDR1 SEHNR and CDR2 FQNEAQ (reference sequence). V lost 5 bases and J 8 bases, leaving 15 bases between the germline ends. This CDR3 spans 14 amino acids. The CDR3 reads CASSRDQGSEKLFF. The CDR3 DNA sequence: TGTGCCAGCAGCCGTGACCAGGGATCAGAAAAACTGTTTTTT.

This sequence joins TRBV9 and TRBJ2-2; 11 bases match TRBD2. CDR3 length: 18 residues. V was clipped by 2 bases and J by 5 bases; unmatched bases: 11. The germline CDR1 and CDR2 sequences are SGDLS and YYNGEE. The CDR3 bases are TGTGCCAGCAGCGTGTTAGCGGGAGGGCCTTCTTCTACCGGGGAGCTGTTTTTT. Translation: CASSVLAGGPSSTGELFF.

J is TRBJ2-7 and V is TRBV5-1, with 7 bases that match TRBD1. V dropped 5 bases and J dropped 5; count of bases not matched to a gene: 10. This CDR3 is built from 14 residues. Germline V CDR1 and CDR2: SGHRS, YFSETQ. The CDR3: CASRDLQGYHEQYF. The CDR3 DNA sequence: TGCGCCAGCAGAGATTTACAGGGGTACCACGAGCAGTACTTC.

The CDR3 bases are TGTGCCTGGAGGCCCGGGGGTGGAAACACCATATATTTT. It yields the protein CAWRPGGGNTIYF. This chain joins TRBV30 and TRBJ1-3; perhaps TRBD1 as D (5 bases). Trimming took 3 bases from V and 3 from J, leaving 9 bases between them. This CDR3 spans 13 amino acids. Germline CDR1 GTSNPN, CDR2 SVGIG (reference sequence).

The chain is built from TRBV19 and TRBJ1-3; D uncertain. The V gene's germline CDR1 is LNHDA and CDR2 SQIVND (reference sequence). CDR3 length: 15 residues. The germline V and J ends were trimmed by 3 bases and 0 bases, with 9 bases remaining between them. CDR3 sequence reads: CASSIAESSGNTIYF. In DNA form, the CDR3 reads TGTGCCAGTAGTATTGCTGAGAGCTCTGGAAACACCATATATTTT.

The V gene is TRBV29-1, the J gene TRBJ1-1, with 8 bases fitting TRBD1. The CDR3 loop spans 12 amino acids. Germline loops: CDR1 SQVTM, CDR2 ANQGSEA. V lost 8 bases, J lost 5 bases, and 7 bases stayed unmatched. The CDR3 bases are TGCAGCACTTACAGGGGGGGGACTGAAGCTTTCTTT. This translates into CSTYRGGTEAFF. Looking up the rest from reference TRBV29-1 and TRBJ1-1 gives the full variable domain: SAVISQKPSRDICQRGTSLTIQCQVDSQVTMMFWYRQQPGQSLTLIATANQGSEATYESGFVIDKFPISRPNLTFSTLTVSNMSPEDSSIYLCSTYRGGTEAFFGQGTRLTVV.

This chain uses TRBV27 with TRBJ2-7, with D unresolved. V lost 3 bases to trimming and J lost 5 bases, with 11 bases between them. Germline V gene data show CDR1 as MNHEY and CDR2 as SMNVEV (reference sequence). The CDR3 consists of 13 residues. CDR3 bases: TGTGCCAGCAGTTTCAGTAGCCTTAACGAGCAGTACTTC. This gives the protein CASSFSSLNEQYF.

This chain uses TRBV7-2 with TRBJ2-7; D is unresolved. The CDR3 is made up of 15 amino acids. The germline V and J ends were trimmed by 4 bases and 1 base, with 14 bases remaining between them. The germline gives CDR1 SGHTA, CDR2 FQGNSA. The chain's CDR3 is CASSSSWLSSYEQYF. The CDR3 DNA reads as TGTGCCAGCAGCTCATCTTGGCTTTCGTCCTACGAGCAGTACTTC.

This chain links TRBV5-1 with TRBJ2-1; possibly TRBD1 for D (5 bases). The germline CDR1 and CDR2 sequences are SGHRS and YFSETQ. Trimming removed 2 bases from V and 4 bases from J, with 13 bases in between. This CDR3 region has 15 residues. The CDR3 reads CASSFTTGNYNEQFF. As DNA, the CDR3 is TGCGCCAGCAGCTTTACAACAGGAAATTACAATGAGCAGTTCTTC.

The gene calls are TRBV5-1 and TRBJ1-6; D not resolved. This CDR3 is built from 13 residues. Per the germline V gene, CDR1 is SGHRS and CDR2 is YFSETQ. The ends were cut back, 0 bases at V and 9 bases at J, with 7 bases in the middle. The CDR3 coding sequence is TGCGCCAGCAGCTTGGCCGAGCTTTCACCCCTCCACTTT. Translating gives CASSLAELSPLHF.

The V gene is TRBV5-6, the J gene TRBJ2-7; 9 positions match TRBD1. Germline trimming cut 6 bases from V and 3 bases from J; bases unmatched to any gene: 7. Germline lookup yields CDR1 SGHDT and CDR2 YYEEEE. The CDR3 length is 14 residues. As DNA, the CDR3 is TGTGCCAGCACCGTGACAGGGGGAGTCTACGAGCAGTACTTC. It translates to CASTVTGGVYEQYF.

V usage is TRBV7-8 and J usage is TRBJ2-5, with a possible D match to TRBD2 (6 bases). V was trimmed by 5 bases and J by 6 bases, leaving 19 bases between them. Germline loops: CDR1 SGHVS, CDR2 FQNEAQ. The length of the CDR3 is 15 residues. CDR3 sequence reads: CASSPVPQGGKTQYF. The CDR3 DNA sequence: TGTGCCAGCAGCCCCGTACCGCAGGGAGGAAAGACCCAGTACTTC.

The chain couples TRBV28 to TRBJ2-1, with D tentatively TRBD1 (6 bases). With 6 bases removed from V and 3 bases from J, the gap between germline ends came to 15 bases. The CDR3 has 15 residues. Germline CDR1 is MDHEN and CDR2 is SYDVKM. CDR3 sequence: CASSRDRSFYNEQFF. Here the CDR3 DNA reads TGTGCCAGCAGCCGCGACAGGTCTTTCTACAATGAGCAGTTCTTC.

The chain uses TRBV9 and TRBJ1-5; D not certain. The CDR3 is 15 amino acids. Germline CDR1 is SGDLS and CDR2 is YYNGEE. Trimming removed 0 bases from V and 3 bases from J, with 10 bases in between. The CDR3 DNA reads TGTGCCAGCAGCGTAGAAGGGAGTCCCAATCAGCCCCAGCATTTT. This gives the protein CASSVEGSPNQPQHF.

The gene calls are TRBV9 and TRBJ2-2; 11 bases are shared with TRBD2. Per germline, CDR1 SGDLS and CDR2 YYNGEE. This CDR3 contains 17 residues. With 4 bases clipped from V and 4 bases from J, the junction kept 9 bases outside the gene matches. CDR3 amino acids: CASSPRPGLAVTGELFF. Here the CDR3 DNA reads TGTGCCAGCAGCCCCCGACCGGGACTAGCGGTCACCGGGGAGCTGTTTTTT.

CDR3 nucleotides: TGTGCCAGCAGTTTAACTAGCGGCTACGAGCAGTACTTC. Residues: CASSLTSGYEQYF. V is TRBV28 and J is TRBJ2-7, with TRBD2 matching over 8 bases. The CDR3 covers 13 residues. Per the germline V gene, CDR1 is MDHEN and CDR2 is SYDVKM. Germline trimming cut 2 bases from V and 3 bases from J; bases unmatched to any gene: 0. Combining the CDR3 with reference TRBV28 and TRBJ2-7 gives the whole variable domain DVKVTQSSRYLVKRTGEKVFLECVQDMDHENMFWYRQDPGLGLRLIYFSYDVKMKEKGDIPEGYSVSREKKERFSLILESASTNQTSMYLCASSLTSGYEQYFGPGTRLTVT.

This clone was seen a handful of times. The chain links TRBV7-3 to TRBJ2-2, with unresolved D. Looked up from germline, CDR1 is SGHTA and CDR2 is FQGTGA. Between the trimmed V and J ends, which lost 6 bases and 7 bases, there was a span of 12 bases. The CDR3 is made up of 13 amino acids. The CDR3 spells CASRTGSLGELFF. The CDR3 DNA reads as TGTGCCAGCAGAACCGGGTCCCTCGGGGAGCTGTTTTTT.

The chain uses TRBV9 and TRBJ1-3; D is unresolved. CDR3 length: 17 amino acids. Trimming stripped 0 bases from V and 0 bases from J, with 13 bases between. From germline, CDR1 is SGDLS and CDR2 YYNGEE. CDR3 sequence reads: CASSVERELLSGNTIYF. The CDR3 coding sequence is TGTGCCAGCAGCGTAGAGAGGGAGCTGCTCTCTGGAAACACCATATATTTT. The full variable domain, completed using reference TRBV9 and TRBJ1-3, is DSGVTQTPKHLITATGQRVTLRCSPRSGDLSVYWYQQSLDQGLQFLIQYYNGEERAKGNILERFSAQQFPDLHSELNLSSLELGDSALYFCASSVERELLSGNTIYFGEGSWLTVV.

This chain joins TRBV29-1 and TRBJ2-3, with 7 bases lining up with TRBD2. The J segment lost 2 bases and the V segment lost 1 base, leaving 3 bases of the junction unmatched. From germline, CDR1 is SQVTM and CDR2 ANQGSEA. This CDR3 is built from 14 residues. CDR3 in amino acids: CSVEGGGATDTQYF. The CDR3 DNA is TGCAGCGTTGAAGGGGGAGGGGCCACAGATACGCAGTATTTT.